The following is a T cell receptor beta chain sequence with its context. What this receptor recognizes is not known. Base qualities are not provided; no much larger clone lies one nucleotide away. The data belong to a study of cytomegalovirus exposure and HLA in healthy donors (dated by TCRdb to about 2017). Study-wide context: An earlier analysis of some 500 of the donors reported approximately 270 Gb of sequence data and about 100 million unique TCR beta sequences from some 180 million T cells. The study used immunosequencing to profile the T cell repertoires of approximately 650 subjects and linked those repertoires to cytomegalovirus serostatus. A later analysis re-examined previously published TCR beta repertoires from several hundred donors and added high-resolution HLA genotyping to investigate patterns of TCR occurrence. Roughly 5 DR-DQ haplotypes were handled as single units for association and clustering because linkage in the cohort was strong. Typing coverage differed by locus: A, B, C, DRB1 and DQB1 were typed in roughly 620-630 donors, DQA1 in about 550, DPA1 in around 580, and DPB1 in around 490. To predict cytomegalovirus infection status, the study combined high-throughput TCR immunosequencing, statistical association of individual TCRs with disease status, and machine learning. The study aimed to test whether signatures of past pathogen exposure could be identified by cataloging public T cell receptors. Rather than using new phenotypic data, the later analysis identified candidate immune exposures from TCR beta sequences and from how often those sequences occurred across donors. HLA typing covered class I and class II loci at four-digit resolution. A separate validation cohort of 90 to 150 different subjects was used in addition to the roughly 720-subject first cohort. A later genetic analysis took genome-wide SNP genotypes for about three fifths of the roughly 670 donors and used that subset as a discovery cohort. The genetic ancestry cluster associated with self-reported Caucasian donors included around 76% of the roughly 400 genotyped donors. Roughly 300 gigabases of sequencing data and roughly 80 million unique TCR sequences made up an early release that covered fewer than 650 HLA-typed donors. To decide whether each TCR beta V gene segment behaved as functional or pseudogenic, an earlier analysis of some 540 of the donors relied on high-throughput TCR beta sequencing. Donor age, sex, ethnicity and CMV serostatus were compiled alongside the repertoire data. All discovery cohort repertoires had been generated using a single sequencing platform. Among a few hundred genotyped donors of the cohort, an average of about 240,000 unique TCR beta nucleotide sequences were sequenced per donor, around 20% of them non-productive. Results the study describes overall, beyond this receptor: In vitro tests confirmed that three of the cytomegalovirus-associated TCR beta chains recognize cytomegalovirus antigens. A cluster of highly shared sequence variants was judged likely to be a technical artifact of the sequencing pipeline. In a later analysis, around 17,000 TCR beta sequences were associated with specific HLA alleles at a false discovery rate of 0.05. HLA typing was unavailable for some donors at each locus, so association tests used only the typed subset. Most TCR sequences were seen in very few donors, while some public TCRs were found in many individuals. In a later analysis, most CMV-associated TCR beta chains were found to appear HLA-restricted, with HLA associations seemingly driven largely by CMV exposure. CMV serostatus was the only immune exposure information available for the cohort. According to a later analysis, TCR association rates differed among HLA loci, with DRB1 alleles showing the most associated TCRs and HLA-C alleles showing the fewest. Only TCR beta chains were sequenced in this cohort, and the absence of alpha or paired-chain data limited detectable features. The authors suggested that the approach could potentially be generalized to other disease states and immunological phenotypes. The 87-base-pair reads could not distinguish some IMGT-functional V segments, including TRBV6-2 and TRBV6-3, so those segments were excluded. In an earlier analysis of 587 of the donors, most TCR beta V segments appeared in productive rearrangements about 87% or about 30% of the time, broadly matching IMGT annotations. A later genetic analysis reported fewer N-insertions in productive TCRs among donors in an Asian-associated ancestry cluster than the approximately 670-donor mean. Assigning TCR associations to individual alleles was difficult when HLA alleles, especially DR and DQ, strongly co-occurred. Roughly uniform sequencing depth across donors was assumed in presence/absence analyses, although this assumption may not hold. A later analysis reported that several top co-occurrence clusters appeared linked to parvovirus B19, influenza, CMV and Epstein-Barr virus. The classifier was reported to diagnose cytomegalovirus status with high specificity and sensitivity in both the original cohort and the validation cohort. A later genetic analysis associated a missense DCLRE1C variant with V-gene and J-gene trimming of TCR beta chains, and an independent cohort replicated the association. In the study, some 160 TCR beta chains were listed as associated with cytomegalovirus. A later analysis found that HLA-associated TCR beta chains were more clonally expanded and had lower generation probabilities than equally common non-associated chains. Approximately 18 rarely observed V segments, including chromosome 9 orphons, were excluded from the earlier analysis of about 610 of the donors because counts were too low. A further reported finding was that TCR beta sequences accurately predicted the HLA-A and HLA-B alleles for most subjects in the first cohort. Correlated functional status among segregating V segments might be attributable to linkage disequilibrium, but an unknown experimental factor could not be ruled out.

The cohort was made up of approximately 700 healthy bone marrow donors. At the time of sampling, all cohort members were nominally healthy, though unrecorded immune exposures were likely present. The donor was CMV seronegative and belonged to the group of several hundred seronegative cohort members. A peripheral blood sample was provided by each donor, and peripheral blood mononuclear cells were used for TCR beta sequencing. Genomic DNA was extracted from the blood cell samples with the Qiagen DNeasy Blood Extraction Kit. The library was prepared using the immunoSEQ multiplex PCR assay. A mixture of 60 forward primers for TCR Vbeta segments and 13 reverse primers for TCR Jbeta segments was used in the multiplex PCR. The CDR3 region of rearranged TCR beta genes was amplified from genomic DNA by a multiplex PCR assay. The amplified TCR beta libraries were sequenced on the Illumina HiSeq System as 87-base-pair reads. The source study handled its data this way. Across the 670 or so repertoires, a later analysis counted 75 million to 90 million unique TCR beta chains, roughly 11 million of which were shared by at least two donors. Raw reads were error-corrected and collapsed into unique sequences by a nearest-neighbor algorithm in which closely related sequences were merged to remove PCR and sequencing errors. Alignment of CDR3 sequences to IMGT reference sequences was used to assign V, D and J gene segments. For a sequence to be retained, a match of at least six nucleotides to both a V gene segment and a J gene segment was required. A rearrangement counted as productive if the CDR3 had no stop codons and remained in frame with V and J, and every other rearrangement counted as non-productive. CDR3 was defined according to IMGT convention as the region running from the second conserved V-encoded cysteine to the conserved J-encoded phenylalanine. The earlier analysis of more than 450 of the donors excluded sequences that lacked an unambiguous match to a single V gene segment. In an earlier analysis of a few hundred of the donors, V segments were called functional above 56.7% productive rearrangements and were called segregating when the between-donor standard deviation exceeded 5%. A statistical classification framework was built for diagnosing cytomegalovirus status from the catalog of TCR beta chain sequences. V and J gene assignment, in a later analysis, came from comparing TCR nucleotide sequences with IMGT/GENE-DB human TR gene sequences. The TCRdist pipeline was used in a later analysis to assign CDR3 sequences and most-parsimonious VDJ recombination scenarios. A later analysis defined each TCR beta chain by its CDR3 amino acid sequence plus V-gene family, and excluded reads lacking a unique V-gene family. In a later analysis, a few hundred highly shared, low-generation-probability nucleotide sequences were removed to address suspected cross-contamination and a sequencing artifact. A later analysis calculated a clonal expansion index for each public chain from normalized within-repertoire ranks of inferred template counts. A later analysis computed generation probabilities with a VDJ recombination model fitted to out-of-frame rearrangements, and checked the results against IGoR. Hypergeometric tests were used in a later analysis to score TCR-TCR, TCR-HLA and TCR-CMV co-occurrence, with a repertoire-size bias correction applied to the TCR pairs. In a later analysis, false discovery rates were estimated by permuting HLA or CMV assignments 20 times. A later analysis grouped co-occurring TCRs with DBSCAN, adding TCRdist sequence similarity when clustering within HLA-allele-positive subsets. Co-occurrence clustering excluded repertoires with fewer than 30,000 or more than 120,000 public chains, plus five with anomalous nucleotide sharing. As stored in TCRdb, this immuneACCESS dataset retains in-frame rearrangements with V and J assigned. A fraction of the clones does not appear; measured against another copy, unresolved V genes explain less than half of the discrepancy, and the remainder lacks a known reason. V, J and clone size reflect that table, while D and trimming were determined from the DNA. The sample profile shows 200,000 to 250,000 clones; 70% to 85% of them were found once. The biggest ten clones account for 0.2% to 0.25% of the sample.

From the cysteine up to the phenylalanine, the CDR3 has a length of 17 residues. Only the CDR3 portion is preserved as DNA: 51 bases, with reading frame beginning at the first base. Clipping removes 6 bases from V and 0 bases from J, with 7 as the unmatched junction base count. CDR1 is given as SGDLS and CDR2 as YYNGEE, both from the germline V gene. The receptor comes from a girl aged 2-10 years in good health and CMV-seronegative. Sequencing was done on a sample of PBMCs. The chain is encoded by TRBV9 joined to TRBJ2-1; 12 junctional bases match TRBD2. The DNA sequence is TGTGCCAGCAACGGACTAGCGGGAACAAGCTCCTACAATGAGCAGTTCTTC. Translated, it gives CASNGLAGTSSYNEQFF. The full variable domain, with segments outside the CDR3 supplied by the reference TRBV9 and TRBJ2-1 proteins, appears as DSGVTQTPKHLITATGQRVTLRCSPRSGDLSVYWYQQSLDQGLQFLIQYYNGEERAKGNILERFSAQQFPDLHSELNLSSLELGDSALYFCASNGLAGTSSYNEQFFGPGTRLTVL.